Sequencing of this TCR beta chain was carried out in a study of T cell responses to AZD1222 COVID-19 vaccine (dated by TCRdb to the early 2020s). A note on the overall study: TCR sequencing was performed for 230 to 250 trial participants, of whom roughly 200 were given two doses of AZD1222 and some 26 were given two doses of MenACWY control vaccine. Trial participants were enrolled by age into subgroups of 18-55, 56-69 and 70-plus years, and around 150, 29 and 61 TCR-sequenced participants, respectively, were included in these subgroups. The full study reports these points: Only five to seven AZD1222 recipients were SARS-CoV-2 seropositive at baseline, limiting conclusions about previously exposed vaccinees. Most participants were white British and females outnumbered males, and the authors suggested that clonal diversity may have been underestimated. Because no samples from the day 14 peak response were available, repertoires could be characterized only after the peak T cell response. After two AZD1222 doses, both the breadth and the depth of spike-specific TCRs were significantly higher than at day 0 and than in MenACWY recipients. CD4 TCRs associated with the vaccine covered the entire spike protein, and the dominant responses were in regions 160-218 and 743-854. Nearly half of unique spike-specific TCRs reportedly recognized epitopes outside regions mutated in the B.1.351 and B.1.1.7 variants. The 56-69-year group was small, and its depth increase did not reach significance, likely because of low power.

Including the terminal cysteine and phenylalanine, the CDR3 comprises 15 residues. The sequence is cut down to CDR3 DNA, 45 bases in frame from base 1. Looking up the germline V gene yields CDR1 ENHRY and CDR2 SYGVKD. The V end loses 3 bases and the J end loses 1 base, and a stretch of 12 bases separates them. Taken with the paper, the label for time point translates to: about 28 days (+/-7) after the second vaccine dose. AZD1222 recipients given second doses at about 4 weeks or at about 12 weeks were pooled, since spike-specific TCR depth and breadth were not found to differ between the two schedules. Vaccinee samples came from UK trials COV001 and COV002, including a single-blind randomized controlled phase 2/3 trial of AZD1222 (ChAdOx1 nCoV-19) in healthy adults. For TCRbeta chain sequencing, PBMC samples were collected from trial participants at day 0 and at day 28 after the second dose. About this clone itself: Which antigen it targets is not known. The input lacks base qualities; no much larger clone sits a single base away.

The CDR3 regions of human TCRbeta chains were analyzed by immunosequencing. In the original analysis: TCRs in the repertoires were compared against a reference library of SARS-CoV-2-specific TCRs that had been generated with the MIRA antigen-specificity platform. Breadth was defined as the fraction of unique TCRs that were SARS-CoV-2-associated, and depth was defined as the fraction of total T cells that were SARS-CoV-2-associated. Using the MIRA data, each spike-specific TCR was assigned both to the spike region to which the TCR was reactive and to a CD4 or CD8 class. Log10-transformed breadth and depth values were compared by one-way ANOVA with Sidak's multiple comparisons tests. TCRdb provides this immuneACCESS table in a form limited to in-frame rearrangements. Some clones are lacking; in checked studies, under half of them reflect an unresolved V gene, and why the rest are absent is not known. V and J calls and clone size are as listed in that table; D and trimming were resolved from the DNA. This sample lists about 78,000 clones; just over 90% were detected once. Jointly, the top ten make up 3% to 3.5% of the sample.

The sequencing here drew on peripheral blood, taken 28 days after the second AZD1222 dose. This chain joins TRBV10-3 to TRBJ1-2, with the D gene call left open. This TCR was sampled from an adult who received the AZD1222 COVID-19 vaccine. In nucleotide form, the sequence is TGTGCCATCAGTGACAGACCACTCCTTAACTATGGCTACACCTTC. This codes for CAISDRPLLNYGYTF.